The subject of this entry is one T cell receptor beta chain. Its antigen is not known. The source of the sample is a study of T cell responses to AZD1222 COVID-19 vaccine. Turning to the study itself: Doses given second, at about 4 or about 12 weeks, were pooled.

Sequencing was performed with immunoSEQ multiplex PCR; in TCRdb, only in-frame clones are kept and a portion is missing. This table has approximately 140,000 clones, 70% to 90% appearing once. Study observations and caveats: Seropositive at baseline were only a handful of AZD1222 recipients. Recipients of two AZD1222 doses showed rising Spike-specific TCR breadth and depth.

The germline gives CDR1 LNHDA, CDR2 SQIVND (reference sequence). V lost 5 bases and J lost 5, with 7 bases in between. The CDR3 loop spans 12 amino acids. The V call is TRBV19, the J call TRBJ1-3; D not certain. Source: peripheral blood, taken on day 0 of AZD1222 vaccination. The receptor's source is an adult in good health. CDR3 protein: CASSPARNTIYF. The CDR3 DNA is TGTGCCAGTAGTCCCGCCCGAAACACCATATATTTT. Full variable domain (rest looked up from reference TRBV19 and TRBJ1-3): DGGITQSPKYLFRKEGQNVTLSCEQNLNHDAMYWYRQDPGQGLRLIYYSQIVNDFQKGDIAEGYSVSREKKESFPLTVTSAQKNPTAFYLCASSPARNTIYFGEGSWLTVV.